This TCR beta chain came from a study of T cell changes during pregnancy in multiple sclerosis. The V and J ends lost 6 bases and 7 bases respectively, with 12 bases between them. CDR3 length equals 12 residues. Germline V lookup: CDR1 LNHDA, CDR2 SQIVND (reference sequence). The method was immunoSEQ multiplex PCR; TCRdb's version includes in-frame clones alone and lacks a portion of them. The sample holds about 64,000 clones, 95% to 97% seen once. This clonotype was obtained from a female donor with multiple sclerosis, enrolled in a pregnancy study. The chain combines TRBV19 with TRBJ1-2, with a weak D call TRBD1 (6 bases). This specimen consisted of CD8+ T cells from peripheral blood mononuclear cells, obtained after pregnancy. CDR3 loop: CASSPQGPGYTF. CDR3 bases: TGTGCCAGTAGCCCACAGGGTCCTGGCTACACCTTC.